These T cell receptor beta chains were read from a single sample in a study of CD8 T cells in Susac syndrome. TCRdb used MiXCR to reprocess the immunoSEQ multiplex PCR reads, holding one entry per CDR3 protein. The table records some 180,000 distinct CDR3 sequences, 93% of them present only once. The source material was CD4+ T cells from PBMCs. These receptors all come from a human donor in good health. Each CDR3 is given with its conserved first and last residue. The order of the fields is J gene, clone size, V gene, D gene, CDR3 DNA, CDR3 protein. A D gene is named only where the DNA matches it firmly. Clone size is not always given. Where it is, it says once, few, many or a class for expanded clones.

j_gene: TRBJ1-1
abundance: .
v_gene: TRBV6-7
d_gene: .
CDR3nt: TGTGCCAGCAGTTACTCTGACAGGAGAAGAAACACTGAAGCTTTCTTT
CDR3aa: CASSYSDRRRNTEAFF

j_gene: TRBJ2-3
abundance: .
v_gene: TRBV7-8
d_gene: TRBD2
CDR3nt: TGTGCCAGCAGCTTCAGCGTCCTGGGGGCTAGCGGGTATATAGATACGCAGTATTTT
CDR3aa: CASSFSVLGASGYIDTQYF

j_gene: TRBJ1-1
abundance: .
v_gene: TRBV5-1
d_gene: .
CDR3nt: TGCGCCAGCAGCTTGTCGGACAGACCGAACACTGAAGCTTTCTTT
CDR3aa: CASSLSDRPNTEAFF

j_gene: TRBJ1-5
abundance: .
v_gene: TRBV29-1
d_gene: .
CDR3nt: TGCAGCGTCACCCTCCGGGGGGGGAGCAATCAGCCCCAGCATTTT
CDR3aa: CSVTLRGGSNQPQHF

j_gene: TRBJ2-2
abundance: .
v_gene: TRBV19
d_gene: .
CDR3nt: TGTGCCAGTAGGGGGTGGGAACAGGCGAACACCGGGGAGCTGTTTTTT
CDR3aa: CASRGWEQANTGELFF

j_gene: TRBJ2-3
abundance: once
v_gene: TRBV5-1
d_gene: .
CDR3nt: TGCGCCAGCAGCTTGGACGTCACCAGCACAGATACGCAGTATTTT
CDR3aa: CASSLDVTSTDTQYF

j_gene: TRBJ2-4
abundance: .
v_gene: TRBV20-1
d_gene: .
CDR3nt: TGCAGTGCTAGTATACAGGGCACAATAGCCAAAAACATTCAGTACTTC
CDR3aa: CSASIQGTIAKNIQYF

j_gene: TRBJ1-1
abundance: .
v_gene: TRBV28
d_gene: .
CDR3nt: TGTGCCAGCAGTTTTCTAGGAGGAAGGAACACTGAAGCTTTCTTT
CDR3aa: CASSFLGGRNTEAFF

j_gene: TRBJ1-1
abundance: .
v_gene: TRBV19
d_gene: .
CDR3nt: .
CDR3aa: CASLSGPVRGTEAFF

j_gene: TRBJ1-1
abundance: .
v_gene: TRBV7-2
d_gene: .
CDR3nt: TGTGCCAGCAGCTTCCCCCGTAGGGGTTCTGAAGCTTTCTTT
CDR3aa: CASSFPRRGSEAFF

j_gene: TRBJ2-1
abundance: .
v_gene: TRBV5-1
d_gene: TRBD1
CDR3nt: TGCGCCAGCAGCTTGCCGGGACAGGGGGCCTACAATGAGCAGTTCTTC
CDR3aa: CASSLPGQGAYNEQFF

j_gene: TRBJ1-4
abundance: .
v_gene: TRBV19
d_gene: .
CDR3nt: TGTGCCAGTAGTATTTCGGCAGCCTTTAATGAAAAACTGTTTTTT
CDR3aa: CASSISAAFNEKLFF

j_gene: TRBJ1-1
abundance: .
v_gene: TRBV30
d_gene: .
CDR3nt: TGTGCCTGGATCCGCCGGGCGGATGAAGCTTTCTTT
CDR3aa: CAWIRRADEAFF

j_gene: TRBJ1-4
abundance: .
v_gene: TRBV30
d_gene: .
CDR3nt: TGTGCCTGGAGTGACAGGGCCGAAAAACTGTTTTTT
CDR3aa: CAWSDRAEKLFF

j_gene: TRBJ1-2
abundance: .
v_gene: TRBV27
d_gene: TRBD1
CDR3nt: TGTGCCAGCTACGACAGGGAGGGCTATGGCTACACCTTC
CDR3aa: CASYDREGYGYTF

j_gene: TRBJ1-2
abundance: .
v_gene: TRBV5-1
d_gene: TRBD1
CDR3nt: TGCGCCAGCAGCTCTACAGGGGCCCCGTATGGCTACACCTTC
CDR3aa: CASSSTGAPYGYTF

j_gene: TRBJ2-5
abundance: .
v_gene: TRBV4-3
d_gene: TRBD2
CDR3nt: TGCGCCAGCAGCAAGGGAAGTACTAGCGGGCAAGAGACCCAGTACTTC
CDR3aa: CASSKGSTSGQETQYF

j_gene: TRBJ1-1
abundance: .
v_gene: TRBV6-5
d_gene: .
CDR3nt: TGTGCCAGCAGTTTCACACCTAAGGACACTGAAGCTTTCTTT
CDR3aa: CASSFTPKDTEAFF

j_gene: TRBJ1-4
abundance: .
v_gene: TRBV6-6
d_gene: .
CDR3nt: TGTGCCAGCAGTTACGGGGGGACCGCTAATGAAAAACTGTTTTTT
CDR3aa: CASSYGGTANEKLFF

j_gene: TRBJ1-1
abundance: .
v_gene: TRBV6-6
d_gene: TRBD1
CDR3nt: TGTGCCAGCGGACAGGGGGCGAACACTGAAGCTTTCTTT
CDR3aa: CASGQGANTEAFF

j_gene: TRBJ2-5
abundance: .
v_gene: TRBV29-1
d_gene: .
CDR3nt: TGCAGCGTTGAAGGTGCGGGGAAGCCGGAGACCCAGTACTTC
CDR3aa: CSVEGAGKPETQYF

j_gene: TRBJ1-6
abundance: .
v_gene: TRBV6-2/TRBV6-3
d_gene: TRBD1
CDR3nt: TGTGCCAGCAGCCGCGTTGGGGACAGGGTGATTGGTTCACCCCTCCACTTT
CDR3aa: CASSRVGDRVIGSPLHF

j_gene: TRBJ1-2
abundance: .
v_gene: TRBV19
d_gene: .
CDR3nt: TGTGCCAGTAGTATCAACGGAGTCTATGGCTACACCTTC
CDR3aa: CASSINGVYGYTF

j_gene: TRBJ2-1
abundance: once
v_gene: TRBV5-1
d_gene: .
CDR3nt: TGCGCCAGCAGCTCGGCCTTCAATGAGCAGTTCTTC
CDR3aa: CASSSAFNEQFF

j_gene: TRBJ2-5
abundance: .
v_gene: TRBV12-3/TRBV12-4
d_gene: .
CDR3nt: TGTGCCAGCAGTTTACTCGCGACCCAGTACTTC
CDR3aa: CASSLLATQYF

j_gene: TRBJ1-5
abundance: .
v_gene: TRBV7-2
d_gene: .
CDR3nt: TGTGCCAGCAGCCTGGGAATTTTGGGGGCTCAGCCCCAGCATTTT
CDR3aa: CASSLGILGAQPQHF

j_gene: TRBJ1-1
abundance: .
v_gene: TRBV20-1
d_gene: TRBD1
CDR3nt: TGCAGTGCTAGAAAAGGATCGACAGGGCCGAACACTGAAGCTTTCTTT
CDR3aa: CSARKGSTGPNTEAFF

j_gene: TRBJ2-7
abundance: .
v_gene: TRBV27
d_gene: TRBD2
CDR3nt: TGTGCCAGCAGTTTCGGACTAGCGGGGGACTCCTACGAGCAGTACTTC
CDR3aa: CASSFGLAGDSYEQYF

j_gene: TRBJ2-1
abundance: once
v_gene: TRBV7-8
d_gene: TRBD2
CDR3nt: TGTGCCAGCAGCCGGGGGCAGCGGGGGGGCCGTAGTGAGCAGTTCTTC
CDR3aa: CASSRGQRGGRSEQFF

j_gene: TRBJ2-7
abundance: .
v_gene: TRBV27
d_gene: TRBD1
CDR3nt: TGTGCCAGCAGTTTCAGGGGGACAGGGGAGATGGGCTACTACGAGCAGTACTTC
CDR3aa: CASSFRGTGEMGYYEQYF

j_gene: TRBJ2-2
abundance: .
v_gene: TRBV5-4
d_gene: TRBD2
CDR3nt: TGTGCCAGCAGCCGGGAGGTTGAAGTAGCCGGGGAGCTGTTTTTT
CDR3aa: CASSREVEVAGELFF

j_gene: TRBJ1-6
abundance: .
v_gene: TRBV5-1
d_gene: .
CDR3nt: TGCGCCAGCAGCAAAACAGGGTTCTCCTATAATTCACCCCTCCACTTT
CDR3aa: CASSKTGFSYNSPLHF

j_gene: TRBJ2-1
abundance: .
v_gene: TRBV7-3
d_gene: TRBD2
CDR3nt: TGTGCCAGCAGCTCCTCTAGCGGGGTTACCTACAATGAGCAGTTCTTC
CDR3aa: CASSSSSGVTYNEQFF

j_gene: TRBJ2-3
abundance: once
v_gene: TRBV7-3
d_gene: TRBD2
CDR3nt: TGTGCCAGCAGGGCGGGGGGGCCGTCAGATACGCAGTATTTT
CDR3aa: CASRAGGPSDTQYF

j_gene: TRBJ1-4
abundance: .
v_gene: TRBV28
d_gene: .
CDR3nt: TGTGCCAGCAGTTTAAAGTCAAAACTGTTTTTT
CDR3aa: CASSLKSKLFF

j_gene: TRBJ2-6
abundance: .
v_gene: TRBV7-2
d_gene: TRBD1
CDR3nt: TGTGCCAGCAACTTATACAGGGGGGACACTGGGGCCAACGTCCTGACTTTC
CDR3aa: CASNLYRGDTGANVLTF

j_gene: TRBJ1-5
abundance: .
v_gene: TRBV6-2/TRBV6-3
d_gene: TRBD1
CDR3nt: TGTGCCAGCACCAACGACAGGGTCGTCCCCCAGCATTTT
CDR3aa: CASTNDRVVPQHF

j_gene: TRBJ2-7
abundance: .
v_gene: TRBV27
d_gene: TRBD1
CDR3nt: TGTGCCAGCAGTAGGACAGGGGGGGGTCTCTACGAGCAGTACTTC
CDR3aa: CASSRTGGGLYEQYF

j_gene: TRBJ1-1
abundance: .
v_gene: TRBV3-1
d_gene: TRBD1
CDR3nt: TGTGCCAGCAGCCAAGACAGGGGGAGGGAAACTGAAGCTTTCTTT
CDR3aa: CASSQDRGRETEAFF